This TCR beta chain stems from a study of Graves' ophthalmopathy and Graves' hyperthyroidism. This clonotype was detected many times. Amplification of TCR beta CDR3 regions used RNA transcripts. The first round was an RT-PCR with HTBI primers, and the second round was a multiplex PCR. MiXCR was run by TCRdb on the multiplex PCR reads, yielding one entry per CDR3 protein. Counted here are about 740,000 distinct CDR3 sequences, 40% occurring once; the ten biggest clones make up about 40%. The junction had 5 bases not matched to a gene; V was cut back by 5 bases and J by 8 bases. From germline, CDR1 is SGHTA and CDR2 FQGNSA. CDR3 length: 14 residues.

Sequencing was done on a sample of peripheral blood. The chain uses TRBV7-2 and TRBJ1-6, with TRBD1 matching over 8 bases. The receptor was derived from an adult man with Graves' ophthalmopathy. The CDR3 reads CASSNQGAYSPLHF. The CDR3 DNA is TGTGCCAGCAGCAACCAGGGGGCTTATTCACCCCTCCACTTT.